Sequencing of this T cell receptor beta chain was carried out in a study of T cells in Graves' hyperthyroidism and ophthalmopathy. On this clonotype itself: The target antigen is unknown.

Germline CDR1 reads SGHTA; CDR2 reads FQGNSA. This CDR3 is built from 14 residues. V trimming: 5 bases; J trimming: 6 bases; junction bases outside the gene matches: 8. General observations from the study: Most expanded thyroid clonotypes above 0.001 recurred in blood.

Reasons for excluding patients were uncontrolled infection, other autoimmune disease, pregnancy or lactation. Orbital computed tomography and thyroid ultrasound, together with serum TRAb and thyroxine and clinical symptoms, were used for diagnoses. It was RNA transcripts that yielded the amplified TCR beta CDR3 regions. The HTBI set primed first-round TCR CDR3 RT-PCR. TCRdb reprocessed the multiplex PCR reads via MiXCR and lists one record per CDR3 protein. The sample contains approximately 590,000 distinct CDR3 sequences, approximately 44% of which appear only once. This TCR was recovered from a woman aged 18 to 35 with Graves' hyperthyroidism. The V gene is TRBV7-2, the J gene TRBJ2-7; 9 bases match TRBD1. Sequences were obtained from peripheral blood or thyroid tissue (not recorded which). The CDR3 DNA reads TGTGCCAGCAGCAACAGGGACAGGGTCTGCGAGCAGTACTTC. It encodes CASSNRDRVCEQYF.